Shown below are 13 T cell receptor beta chains from a single sample sequenced in a study of long-term antiretroviral therapy in people with HIV. An immunoSEQ assay, version v3.0, was performed at survey level. TCRdb keeps only in-frame clones here, not all; method: immunoSEQ multiplex PCR. Of 10,000 to 15,000 clones detected, approximately 80% appear once; the ten largest clones hold roughly an eighth. Specimen: unsorted PBMCs, collected 1.3 years after starting antiretroviral therapy. These receptors were taken from a woman under 30 with HIV.

This rearrangement joins TRBV6-5 to TRBJ2-7; possible D gene TRBD2, 7 bases. The CDR3 consists of 14 residues. Between the trimmed V and J ends, which lost 5 bases and 9 bases, there was a span of 20 bases. CDR1 is MNHEY, CDR2 SVGAGI, per germline. CDR3 DNA: TGTGCCAGCAGTCCTTTAGGGGGGGGGTCTTCGCAGTACTTC. It codes for CASSPLGGGSSQYF.

The gene calls are TRBV7-6 and TRBJ2-3, with a weak D call TRBD2 (6 bases). This CDR3 contains 16 residues. V lost 1 base and J lost 6, with 17 bases in between. Germline V gene data show CDR1 as SGHVS and CDR2 as FNYEAQ. The CDR3 sequence: CASSLVVGGVGDTQYF. As DNA, the CDR3 is TGTGCCAGCAGCTTAGTTGTAGGAGGGGTCGGGGATACGCAGTATTTT. The complete variable domain, with remaining parts taken from reference TRBV7-6 and TRBJ2-3, reads GAGVSQSPRYKVTKRGQDVALRCDPISGHVSLYWYRQALGQGPEFLTYFNYEAQQDKSGLPNDRFSAERPEGSISTLTIQRTEQRDSAMYRCASSLVVGGVGDTQYFGPGTRLTVL.

The chain has TRBV7-8 and TRBJ1-5; D is uncertain. CDR3 size: 12 residues. CDR1 is SGHVS and CDR2 is FQNEAQ in the germline V gene. The V gene lost 1 base and the J gene lost 12 bases, with 10 bases spanning the gap. DNA for the CDR3: TGTGCCAGCAGCTTAGAGGCAGGAGGCCAGCATTTT. Residues: CASSLEAGGQHF.

The J gene is TRBJ2-3, the V gene TRBV30, with D perhaps assigned TRBD1 or TRBD2 (7 bases each). V was pared by 1 base and J by 9 bases, with 26 bases between. Germline CDR1 GTSNPN, CDR2 SVGIG (reference sequence). The CDR3 loop spans 17 amino acids. CDR3 nucleotide sequence: TGTGCCTGGAGTGAAGGGGGCACACGGACTAGTAAGATGACGCAGTATTTT. Encoded protein: CAWSEGGTRTSKMTQYF.

The CDR3 region has the DNA TGTGCCAGCAGCTTGTTAGCGGACAATGAGCAGTTCTTC. Amino acid sequence: CASSLLADNEQFF. The chain is built from TRBV5-4 and TRBJ2-1; D possibly corresponds to TRBD2 (6 bases). V was cut by 1 base and J by 5 bases, with 7 bases left in between. Per germline, CDR1 SGHNT and CDR2 YYREEE (reference sequence). The CDR3 has 13 amino acids.

V gene TRBV7-9 combines with J gene TRBJ2-3; 9 nucleotides match TRBD2. Germline assignment: CDR1 SEHNR and CDR2 FQNEAQ (reference sequence). The CDR3 has 17 residues. V lost 2 bases to trimming and J lost 4 bases; unmatched junction nucleotides: 10. This CDR3 is CASSLRWLAGTPDTQYF. CDR3 nucleotide sequence: TGTGCCAGCAGCTTACGTTGGCTAGCGGGGACCCCAGATACGCAGTATTTT.

The chain links TRBV29-1 to TRBJ2-2; D ambiguous. CDR1 SQVTM and CDR2 ANQGSEA come from the germline V gene. Trimming stripped 4 bases from V and 6 bases from J, with 9 bases between. The CDR3 is made up of 12 amino acids. DNA of the CDR3: TGCAGCGTTGTACACGAGGCCGGGGAGCTGTTTTTT. It encodes CSVVHEAGELFF.

The chain has TRBV7-2 and TRBJ1-4; a weak D match, TRBD1 (6 bases). Trimming stripped 3 bases from V and 4 bases from J, with 18 bases between. The CDR3 consists of 17 residues. Germline V gene data show CDR1 as SGHTA and CDR2 as FQGNSA. The CDR3, as DNA: TGTGCCAGCAGCTTCCCTCGTCCAGGGGCGGGTAATGAAAAACTGTTTTTT. Translated, it gives CASSFPRPGAGNEKLFF.

The gene calls are TRBV6-5 and TRBJ1-4, with a tentative D call TRBD1 (5 bases). The CDR3 loop spans 15 amino acids. The V end was cut by 5 bases, the J end by 6 bases, with 16 bases between. CDR1 MNHEY and CDR2 SVGAGI come from the germline V gene. The CDR3 sequence: CASSPVTDTYEKLFF. The CDR3 DNA is TGTGCCAGCAGTCCGGTGACAGATACATATGAAAAACTGTTTTTT.

The chain is built from TRBV9 and TRBJ2-3; 13 nucleotides match TRBD2. The ends lost 3 bases at V and 0 bases at J; junction bases unmatched: 1. The germline V gene has CDR1 SGDLS and CDR2 YYNGEE. The length of the CDR3 is 16 residues. This CDR3 reads CASSEGLAGSTDTQYF. The CDR3 coding sequence is TGTGCCAGCAGCGAGGGACTAGCGGGGAGCACAGATACGCAGTATTTT.

The chain has TRBV4-1 and TRBJ1-1; a possible D gene is TRBD1 (6 bases). The germline V gene encodes CDR1 MGHRA and CDR2 YSYEKL. The CDR3 consists of 19 residues. Trimming pared 3 bases from V and 1 base from J, leaving 24 bases between. The CDR3 nucleotides read TGCGCCAGCAGCCATATGTTCGTGACGCGGGGACACCCGAACACTGAAGCTTTCTTT. It codes for CASSHMFVTRGHPNTEAFF.

The chain has TRBV7-2 and TRBJ1-1; the D is unclear. V was pared by 1 base and J by 7 bases, with 7 bases between. The CDR3 covers 12 residues. Germline V CDR1 and CDR2: SGHTA, FQGNSA. The CDR3 here is CASSLGLGEAFF. The CDR3 DNA reads TGTGCCAGCAGCTTAGGTCTCGGTGAAGCTTTCTTT.

The chain recombines TRBV29-1 with TRBJ2-1, with 7 bases fitting TRBD2. With 6 bases clipped from V and 2 bases from J, the junction kept 7 bases outside the gene matches. This CDR3 comprises 14 residues. Germline-derived CDR1 and CDR2 are SQVTM and ANQGSEA. The DNA for the CDR3 is TGCAGCGTCGGCAGCGGGACTACCTACAATGAGCAGTTCTTC. It specifies CSVGSGTTYNEQFF.